Below are 29 T cell receptor beta chains sequenced from a single sample in a study of T cells after yellow fever vaccination. From the 5' RACE reads, TCRdb called clonotypes with MiXCR, one entry per CDR3 protein. The table has hundreds of thousands of distinct CDR3 sequences, under 9% seen once. The specimen comprised CD4+ T cells sorted from PBMCs, sampled 5 days after the yellow fever booster vaccination. These receptors originate from a man between 18 and 29 years old who received the YFV17D yellow fever vaccine.

This clonotype was detected ten times or more. The chain is built from TRBV4-3 and TRBJ2-1; the D is unclear. Trimming shortened V by 0 bases and J by 4 bases, and 4 bases separated the two germline ends. CDR1 is LGHNA, CDR2 YSLEER, per germline. The CDR3 contains 13 residues. The CDR3, as DNA: TGCGCCAGCAGCCAAGAGAGATACAATGAGCAGTTCTTC. Encoded protein: CASSQERYNEQFF.

This clonotype came up a few times. This chain connects TRBV4-3 to TRBJ1-1; D unresolved. Germline assignment: CDR1 LGHNA and CDR2 YSLEER. The length of the CDR3 is 15 residues. Trimming shortened V by 0 bases and J by 7 bases, and 15 bases separated the two germline ends. CDR3 nucleotides: TGCGCCAGCAGCCAAGATACAGAAGGTACGGGTGAAGCTTTCTTT. Translating it yields CASSQDTEGTGEAFF.

The chain joins TRBV7-2 to TRBJ2-5; D remains ambiguous. V was trimmed by 0 bases and J by 2 bases, leaving 10 bases between them. Germline V lookup: CDR1 SGHTA, CDR2 FQGNSA. The CDR3 runs to 15 residues. CDR3 sequence reads: CASSLAPVQQETQYF. CDR3 coding DNA: TGTGCCAGCAGCTTAGCACCGGTACAGCAAGAGACCCAGTACTTC.

Ten or more counts support this clonotype. The rearrangement links TRBV6-1 to TRBJ2-2, with 7 bases matching TRBD1. The junction had 4 bases not matched to a gene; V was cut back by 10 bases and J by 2 bases. Germline CDR1 is MNHNS and CDR2 is SASEGT. The CDR3 is made up of 13 amino acids. The CDR3 reads CATGTDNTGELFF. DNA of the CDR3: TGTGCCACCGGGACAGATAACACCGGGGAGCTGTTTTTT.

Ten or more counts support this clonotype. The chain uses TRBV5-6 and TRBJ2-1; D remains ambiguous. From germline, CDR1 is SGHDT and CDR2 YYEEEE. The CDR3 runs to 14 residues. Trimming stripped 2 bases from V and 5 bases from J, with 11 bases between. CDR3 loop: CASSFPRYDNEQFF. As DNA, the CDR3 is TGTGCCAGCAGCTTCCCTCGGTATGACAATGAGCAGTTCTTC. The full variable domain, its missing parts supplied by reference TRBV5-6 and TRBJ2-1, is DAGVTQSPTHLIKTRGQQVTLRCSPKSGHDTVSWYQQALGQGPQFIFQYYEEEERQRGNFPDRFSGHQFPNYSSELNVNALLLGDSALYLCASSFPRYDNEQFFGPGTRLTVL.

The CDR3 nucleotides are TGTGCCAGCAGCTCCCGGGACAGGGGATATAGCATTCAGTACTTC. Translated: CASSSRDRGYSIQYF. V and J are TRBV7-2 and TRBJ2-4; 10 positions match TRBD1. Germline CDR1 SGHTA, CDR2 FQGNSA. Trimming at V came to 4 bases and at J to 9 bases, leaving 9 bases not matched to a gene. CDR3 size: 15 residues.

This clonotype was seen a few times. The chain uses TRBV4-3 and TRBJ1-4, with D tentatively TRBD1 (5 bases). Trimming removed 0 bases from V and 5 bases from J, with 13 bases in between. CDR1 is LGHNA, CDR2 YSLEER, per germline. CDR3 length: 16 residues. The CDR3 spells CASSQDIGQGNEKLFF. The DNA for the CDR3 is TGCGCCAGCAGCCAAGATATCGGGCAGGGAAATGAAAAACTGTTTTTT.

This clonotype has ten or more counts. The chain uses TRBV5-1 and TRBJ2-3, with D perhaps matching TRBD1 or TRBD2 (5 bases each). The V and J ends lost 1 base and 0 bases respectively, with 12 bases between them. Germline values: CDR1 SGHRS, CDR2 YFSETQ. The CDR3 runs to 16 residues. CDR3 DNA: TGCGCCAGCAGCTTGCTCGGGGCAGACAGCACAGATACGCAGTATTTT. Protein sequence: CASSLLGADSTDTQYF.

This clonotype appeared a few times. Here the CDR3 reads CASRPSGGRTDTQYF. The CDR3 DNA reads TGTGCCAGCAGACCGAGCGGGGGCCGCACAGATACGCAGTATTTT. The chain is built from TRBV7-2 and TRBJ2-3; 8 nucleotides match TRBD2. The length of the CDR3 is 15 residues. Germline V CDR1 and CDR2: SGHTA, FQGNSA. The trim removed 6 bases at V and 1 base at J, leaving 6 bases unmatched.

The CDR3 sequence: CASSLAGQGGEKLFF. The CDR3 region has the DNA TGCGCCAGCAGCTTGGCTGGACAGGGAGGTGAAAAACTGTTTTTT. The rearrangement links TRBV5-1 to TRBJ1-4, with 8 bases that match TRBD1. Per the germline V gene, CDR1 is SGHRS and CDR2 is YFSETQ. CDR3 length: 15 residues. The trim removed 0 bases at V and 7 bases at J, leaving 5 bases unmatched.

This clonotype was seen repeatedly, ten times or more. The chain uses TRBV3-1 and TRBJ1-2; no clear D gene. V was clipped by 2 bases and J by 0 bases, with 7 bases between them. CDR1 is LGHDT, CDR2 YNNKEL, per germline (reference sequence). The CDR3 extends over 14 amino acids. For the CDR3, the DNA is TGTGCCAGCAGCCAAAAGGGAGCTAACTATGGCTACACCTTC. Translating it yields CASSQKGANYGYTF.

The V and J genes are TRBV18 and TRBJ2-3; D perhaps matches TRBD1 (5 bases). This CDR3 region has 15 residues. The germline V gene encodes CDR1 KGHSH and CDR2 LQKENI. Trimming left V 6 bases short and J 1 base short, with 14 bases between. CDR3 in amino acids: CASSFVGRGTDTQYF. The DNA for the CDR3 is TGTGCCAGCTCGTTCGTGGGGCGCGGCACAGATACGCAGTATTTT.

CDR3 region: CASSVDGPADTQYF. DNA for the CDR3: TGTGCCAGCAGCGTAGATGGGCCAGCAGATACGCAGTATTTT. The chain employs TRBV9 and TRBJ2-3, with D unresolved. The CDR3 totals 14 residues. The germline gives CDR1 SGDLS, CDR2 YYNGEE. Trimming cost V 0 bases and J 4 bases, with 9 bases left between them.

This clonotype was seen a few times. This chain links TRBV7-9 with TRBJ1-2; unclear D gene. Germline V gene lookup returns CDR1 SEHNR and CDR2 FQNEAQ (reference sequence). The V end was cut by 8 bases, the J end by 0 bases, with 10 bases between. This CDR3 is 13 amino acids long. The CDR3 region is CASGPGSNYGYTF. The DNA for the CDR3 is TGTGCCAGCGGACCGGGTTCTAACTATGGCTACACCTTC. Using reference TRBV7-9 and TRBJ1-2 for the parts outside the CDR3, the full variable domain is DTGVSQNPRHKITKRGQNVTFRCDPISEHNRLYWYRQTLGQGPEFLTYFQNEAQLEKSRLLSDRFSAERPKGSFSTLEIQRTEQGDSAMYLCASGPGSNYGYTFGSGTRLTVV.

The gene calls are TRBV9 and TRBJ2-3, with D unclear. Germline lookup yields CDR1 SGDLS and CDR2 YYNGEE. V dropped 3 bases and J dropped 6 bases, with 14 bases sitting between them. The CDR3 extends over 14 amino acids. This chain's CDR3 is CASSAETEWDTQYF. In nucleotides, the CDR3 is TGTGCCAGCAGCGCAGAGACGGAGTGGGATACGCAGTATTTT.

The V and J genes are TRBV19 and TRBJ1-5, with a weak D call TRBD1 (5 bases). V lost 1 base, J lost 1 base, and 14 bases lay in between. Germline V gives CDR1 LNHDA, CDR2 SQIVND (reference sequence). CDR3 size: 17 residues. The CDR3 coding sequence is TGTGCCAGTAGTATAGTGTCTTGGGGGGGAAGCAATCAGCCCCAGCATTTT. Translated: CASSIVSWGGSNQPQHF.

This clonotype was picked up a small number of times. CDR3 sequence: CASSSGIRGGTDTQYF. Written as DNA, the CDR3 is TGTGCCAGCAGCTCGGGGATCCGGGGGGGCACAGATACGCAGTATTTT. V gene TRBV5-4 combines with J gene TRBJ2-3; 7 bases fit TRBD2. In germline, CDR1 is SGHNT, CDR2 YYREEE (reference sequence). The CDR3 has 16 residues. Trimming removed 3 bases from V and 1 base from J; junction bases left unmatched: 8.

There are many counts of this clonotype. The gene calls are TRBV6-6 and TRBJ1-5, with D maybe TRBD1 (5 bases). This CDR3 contains 15 residues. Per germline, CDR1 MNHNY and CDR2 SVGAGI (reference sequence). V lost 2 bases to trimming and J lost 5 bases, with 13 bases between them. CDR3 in DNA: TGTGCCAGCAGTTACACTACTGGGGGGGATCAGCCCCAGCATTTT. Translated: CASSYTTGGDQPQHF.

This clonotype came up many times. V gene TRBV7-2 combines with J gene TRBJ2-1; TRBD2 aligns across 7 bases. Germline V lookup: CDR1 SGHTA, CDR2 FQGNSA. The ends lost 6 bases at V and 13 bases at J; junction bases unmatched: 12. The CDR3 is 13 amino acids. Here the CDR3 reads CASRLASGREQFF. As DNA, the CDR3 is TGTGCCAGCAGGCTAGCGTCTGGGAGGGAACAGTTCTTC.

The V gene is TRBV29-1, the J gene TRBJ2-3, with no clear D. The CDR3 has 14 residues. Trimming stripped 3 bases from V and 0 bases from J, with 10 bases between. In germline, CDR1 is SQVTM, CDR2 ANQGSEA. This CDR3 reads CSVESLASTDTQYF. CDR3 DNA sequence: TGCAGCGTTGAGAGTTTGGCTAGCACAGATACGCAGTATTTT.

This chain uses TRBV20-1 with TRBJ1-1; weak D call: TRBD1 (5 bases). The CDR3 runs 15 residues. Trimming removed 5 bases at V and 4 bases at J, with 20 bases between. The germline V gene encodes CDR1 DFQATT and CDR2 SNEGSKA (reference sequence). CDR3 DNA sequence: TGCAGTGCTGGCGTCGGGACGGCAAAGACCACTGAAGCTTTCTTT. Its translation is CSAGVGTAKTTEAFF.

The chain is built from TRBV7-2 and TRBJ2-7, with 9 bases identical to TRBD2. V was pared by 2 bases and J by 1 base, with 6 bases of the junction left unmatched. Germline values: CDR1 SGHTA, CDR2 FQGNSA. This CDR3 region has 16 residues. The CDR3 sequence is CASSLLAGPPSYEQYF. In DNA form, the CDR3 reads TGTGCCAGCAGCTTACTAGCGGGACCACCTTCCTACGAGCAGTACTTC.

This clonotype has at least ten counts. The chain links TRBV7-2 to TRBJ1-1; 9 bases are shared with TRBD1. The V segment lost 5 bases and the J segment 6 bases; nucleotides outside the gene matches: 4. CDR1 is SGHTA and CDR2 is FQGNSA in the germline V gene. This CDR3 region has 13 residues. The chain's CDR3 is CASSMDRGAEAFF. In DNA, the CDR3 is TGTGCCAGCAGCATGGACAGGGGCGCTGAAGCTTTCTTT.

This clonotype was counted many times. This chain links TRBV5-1 with TRBJ2-5; the D gene is possibly TRBD1 (6 bases). V was pared by 3 bases and J by 2 bases, with 17 bases between. Germline V lookup: CDR1 SGHRS, CDR2 YFSETQ. There are 16 residues in the CDR3. This CDR3 reads CASSWHRADPQETQYF. CDR3 nucleotides: TGCGCCAGCAGCTGGCACAGGGCAGATCCTCAAGAGACCCAGTACTTC. Complete variable domain (other parts from reference TRBV5-1 and TRBJ2-5): KAGVTQTPRYLIKTRGQQVTLSCSPISGHRSVSWYQQTPGQGLQFLFEYFSETQRNKGNFPGRFSGRQFSNSRSEMNVSTLELGDSALYLCASSWHRADPQETQYFGPGTRLLVL.

This clonotype has more than one count but fewer than ten. V is TRBV7-9 and J is TRBJ2-5, with 11 nucleotides matching TRBD1. Germline trimming cut 6 bases from V and 2 bases from J; bases unmatched to any gene: 11. CDR3 length equals 17 residues. The germline V gene has CDR1 SEHNR and CDR2 FQNEAQ (reference sequence). In nucleotides, the CDR3 is TGTGCCAGCAGTCCACGGGGGACAGGGGGGACTCAAGAGACCCAGTACTTC. The encoded protein is CASSPRGTGGTQETQYF.

J is TRBJ2-4 and V is TRBV29-1, with 7 bases identical to TRBD1. Germline V lookup: CDR1 SQVTM, CDR2 ANQGSEA. This CDR3 has 12 residues. Trimming cost V 4 bases and J 7 bases; bases outside gene matches: 4. The CDR3 nucleotides read TGCAGCGTTGGACAGGGTGGTAACATTCAGTACTTC. Its protein product is CSVGQGGNIQYF.

This chain links TRBV7-2 with TRBJ1-6; D ambiguous. Germline V CDR1 and CDR2: SGHTA, FQGNSA. Trimming took 4 bases from V and 8 from J, leaving 6 bases between them. This CDR3 is 12 amino acids long. The CDR3 coding sequence is TGTGCCAGCAGCTCCGACTATTCACCCCTCCACTTT. Its translation is CASSSDYSPLHF.

This clonotype appeared many times. This rearrangement joins TRBV7-2 to TRBJ1-2; 9 nucleotides agree with TRBD1. The CDR3 runs to 16 residues. In germline, CDR1 is SGHTA, CDR2 FQGNSA. After removal of 4 bases from V and 4 bases from J, the junction contained 10 bases not matched to a gene. The CDR3 nucleotides read TGTGCCAGCAGCTCAACCGGGACAGGGTTTCTCTATGGCTACACCTTC. The encoded protein is CASSSTGTGFLYGYTF.

V and J are TRBV12-5 and TRBJ2-7; 7 bases map to TRBD2. CDR1 and CDR2 (germline): LGHNT, FRNRAP. The CDR3 runs 16 residues. The J segment lost 2 bases and the V segment lost 2 bases, leaving 9 bases of the junction unmatched. DNA for the CDR3: TGTGCTAGTGGTTTGCCCCACGGGGGGAGGCCCTACGAGCAGTACGTC. Its translation is CASGLPHGGRPYEQYV.